This T cell receptor (beta chain) was captured by sequencing in a study of T cells in Graves' hyperthyroidism and ophthalmopathy (dated by TCRdb to the late 2010s). For the study in its entirety: Peripheral blood was sampled at the time of initial diagnosis, prior to any treatment. According to the paper, TCR Vbeta CDR3 sequencing was carried out on about 140 peripheral blood samples, which came from approximately 41 ophthalmopathy, 70 to 80 hyperthyroidism and roughly 17 progressor patients. Prospective prediction of ophthalmopathy was tested in an independent validation cohort consisting of 18 to 20 hyperthyroidism patients and 17 patients who later progressed to ophthalmopathy. TCR V-J signatures able to tell the groups apart were searched for in a discovery cohort of 100 patients, of whom about 40 had Graves' ophthalmopathy and roughly 57 had stable Graves' hyperthyroidism. The 100 discovery patients were divided at random into training and test sets in a 7:3 ratio. After sampling, hyperthyroidism patients received methimazole starting at 30 mg daily, and ophthalmopathy patients received high-dose intravenous methylprednisolone. Thyroid tissue and blood T-cell repertoires from more than five Graves' hyperthyroidism patients were also compared in the study. Here is what the overall study found, with its caveats: In cross-validation, a model built on a 13 V-J signature told ophthalmopathy apart from stable hyperthyroidism with approximately 90% sensitivity and about 81% specificity, and in testing the same model reached 80%/75%. Most expanded thyroid clonotypes (frequency above 0.001) were also detected in blood, suggesting blood repertoires may reflect thyroid immune responses. No statistical method was used to fix the sample size in advance, and group allocation was not hidden from the investigators. In validation, the model predicted progression to ophthalmopathy with about 71% sensitivity and 72% to 85% specificity, a median of around 6.6 months before onset.

A patient counted as having stable Graves' hyperthyroidism if no progression to ophthalmopathy occurred over 18 months of follow-up. The hyperthyroidism patients were between 18 and 65 years old and newly diagnosed, with a disease duration of less than 2 months. Any patient with an uncontrolled infection, another autoimmune disease, pregnancy or lactation was excluded. Diagnoses were based on clinical symptoms, serum thyroxine and TRAb, thyroid ultrasound and orbital computed tomography. PBMCs were isolated from 7.5 to 10 ml of fresh peripheral blood by Ficoll-Paque density gradient centrifugation. Total RNA was extracted with Trizol reagent, and quality was checked on an Agilent 2100 Bioanalyzer. The germline V gene (reference sequence) supplies CDR1 SEHNR and CDR2 FQNEAQ. V is reduced by 3 bases and J by 8 bases, leaving a spacing of 10 bases between them. CDR3 length: 12 amino acids, cysteine to phenylalanine. The only DNA kept is the CDR3, 36 bases in frame from the first base.

This clonotype has just a few counts. Its antigen remains unidentified. Base quality data are lacking; no much larger clone is found one base away. TCR beta CDR3 regions were amplified from RNA transcripts. A first-round RT-PCR of the TCR CDR3 used the HTBI primer set with the Qiagen OneStep RT-PCR kit. A second multiplex PCR round built the libraries, followed by size selection and purification. Paired-end sequencing of the libraries was performed with 100 bp reads on an Illumina HiSeq2000. From the authors' description of their analysis: SOAPnuke was used to process the raw data, with reads discarded if the reads contained adapters or uncalled bases, had a mean Phred below 15, or lacked an exact constant-primer or identifier match. High-quality paired reads were merged using COPE v1.2.5, and each unique nucleotide sequence was defined as a clonotype. MiTCR v1.1 was used to align the clonotypes against IMGT TRBV, TRBD and TRBJ reference segments. Analysis was restricted to V-J combinations with a frequency above 0.0001, which covered 99.2% of repertoires. The TCS score was defined as F50 (clonal expansion) divided by E x V (chaos), with BLOSUM62-based TCRdist calculated between CDR3 peptides within each V-J. Welch's t-statistics and random forest reduced around 510 V-J features to fewer than 15, which were used in a naive Bayes classifier (R e1071). Thyroid-blood repertoire similarity was quantified with the Morisita-Horn index. Through fastp at Q25 and MiXCR, TCRdb rebuilt clones from the public reads, retaining in-frame beta chains. Entries that share a CDR3 protein sequence are merged under the most common genes and DNA. It is TCRdb's table, rather than the study itself, that gives the V and J calls and clone size. For this sample the table gives around 760,000 distinct CDR3 sequences, of which 30% to 40% were detected only once. The top ten clones comprise 31% of the sample.

The chain is assembled from TRBV7-9 and TRBJ1-1; 6 matching bases give a weak D call of TRBD1. The sample consisted of blood. The TCR sequence derives from a middle-aged woman with Graves' hyperthyroidism. The CDR3 protein sequence reads: CASSLNQGEAFF. In nucleotides, the sequence is TGTGCCAGCAGCTTGAATCAGGGGGAAGCTTTCTTT.